The T cell receptor beta chain described here comes from a study of PD-1 blockade in classical Hodgkin lymphoma. Findings of the study overall: Healthy donors reportedly exceeded newly diagnosed patients in baseline TCR diversity.

CDR3 length equals 16 residues. The germline gives CDR1 MDHEN, CDR2 SYDVKM. Trimming left V 5 bases short and J 1 base short, with 15 bases between. All patients experienced relapse after autologous stem cell transplantation, and brentuximab vedotin exposure was variable. Libraries were prepared by immunoSEQ multiplex PCR; TCRdb keeps only in-frame clonotypes and omits some of them. Of 95,000 to 100,000 clones in the sample, around 89% were seen once. In regard to this clone: Its antigen is unknown.

The specimen was peripheral blood mononuclear cells (PBMCs), collected before the second cycle of nivolumab. The sequence derives from a human donor with classical Hodgkin lymphoma. The chain carries TRBV28 and TRBJ1-3; weak D call: TRBD1 (5 bases). Written as DNA, the CDR3 is TGTGCCAGCAGTCAGCCGGGGGGGTCTTCTGGAAACACCATATATTTT. Translating gives CASSQPGGSSGNTIYF.